These T cell receptor beta chains were read from a single sample in a study of OX40 agonist ivuxolimab in advanced cancers. Sequencing used immunoSEQ multiplex PCR; TCRdb keeps in-frame clones, though not all of them. Counted here are about 89,000 clones, roughly 93% occurring once; the ten biggest clones make up around 0.71%. Specimen: CD4+ or CD8+ T cells sorted from blood, collected in a trial of the OX40 agonist ivuxolimab. Receptors were obtained from an adult with an advanced solid tumor such as melanoma, head and neck, liver or kidney cancer. CDR3s include the opening cysteine and the closing phenylalanine or tryptophan. D genes are given only for firm matches. Clone size is shown for a subset of rows, as once, few, many or a class of expanded clone.

CDR3nt: TGCAGCGTTGAAAAGGGGGCGAACACTGAAGCTTTCTTT
CDR3aa: CSVEKGANTEAFF
abundance: NA
v_gene: TRBV29-1
j_gene: TRBJ1-1
d_gene: TRBD1

CDR3nt: TGTGCCAGCATCCCGCAGGCTAACGGGGAGCTGTTTTTT
CDR3aa: CASIPQANGELFF
abundance: NA
v_gene: TRBV7-2
j_gene: TRBJ2-2
d_gene: NA

CDR3nt: TGTGCCAGTATTGGGACAAGAGCCAAAAACATTCAGTACTTC
CDR3aa: CASIGTRAKNIQYF
abundance: NA
v_gene: TRBV19
j_gene: TRBJ2-4
d_gene: NA

CDR3nt: TGTGCCAGCAGTGAAATTCCTGGGGCCAACGTCCTGACTTTC
CDR3aa: CASSEIPGANVLTF
abundance: NA
v_gene: TRBV6-1
j_gene: TRBJ2-6
d_gene: NA

CDR3nt: TGTGCCAGCAGCCTCCCGCAGCGGGGGAACACAGATACGCAGTATTTT
CDR3aa: CASSLPQRGNTDTQYF
abundance: NA
v_gene: TRBV28
j_gene: TRBJ2-3
d_gene: TRBD2

CDR3nt: TGTGCCATCAGTGAGGGGGACGCGAACTATGGCTACACCTTC
CDR3aa: CAISEGDANYGYTF
abundance: NA
v_gene: TRBV10-3
j_gene: TRBJ1-2
d_gene: NA

CDR3nt: TGTGCCAGCAGCGAAGGACAGGGGGGCACTGAAGCTTTCTTT
CDR3aa: CASSEGQGGTEAFF
abundance: NA
v_gene: TRBV6-5
j_gene: TRBJ1-1
d_gene: TRBD1

CDR3nt: TGTGCCAGCAGTGGCGGGGGGGATACGCAGTATTTT
CDR3aa: CASSGGGDTQYF
abundance: NA
v_gene: TRBV2
j_gene: TRBJ2-3
d_gene: TRBD2

CDR3nt: TGTGCCAGCAGTGTGGGTGGGGGCGCAGATACGCAGTATTTT
CDR3aa: CASSVGGGADTQYF
abundance: NA
v_gene: TRBV6-4
j_gene: TRBJ2-3
d_gene: NA

CDR3nt: TGTGCCAGCAGTACCACAGGGGGCTACACCTTC
CDR3aa: CASSTTGGYTF
abundance: NA
v_gene: TRBV28
j_gene: TRBJ1-2
d_gene: NA

CDR3nt: TGTGCCAGCAGTCTAACAGGGAGCTCTGGAAACACCATATATTTT
CDR3aa: CASSLTGSSGNTIYF
abundance: NA
v_gene: TRBV6-5
j_gene: TRBJ1-3
d_gene: NA

CDR3nt: TGTGCCAGTACAGAGCGGGGACCGAACACCGGGGAGCTGTTTTTT
CDR3aa: CASTERGPNTGELFF
abundance: NA
v_gene: TRBV19
j_gene: TRBJ2-2
d_gene: TRBD2

CDR3nt: TGCGCCAGCAGTGAGTCGTCGGCGGGAGGGCCTTGGGAGACCCAGTACTTC
CDR3aa: CASSESSAGGPWETQYF
abundance: NA
v_gene: TRBV10-2
j_gene: TRBJ2-5
d_gene: TRBD2

CDR3nt: TGTGCCAGCAGCCAGCTGGGAGCGGCCTCCTACAATGAGCAGTTCTTC
CDR3aa: CASSQLGAASYNEQFF
abundance: NA
v_gene: TRBV7-6
j_gene: TRBJ2-1
d_gene: NA

CDR3nt: TGTGCCAGTAGTGATGCGGATCAGCCCCAGCATTTT
CDR3aa: CASSDADQPQHF
abundance: NA
v_gene: TRBV19
j_gene: TRBJ1-5
d_gene: NA

CDR3nt: TGTGCCAGCAGTTACTCAGGGCCCAATCAGCCCCAGCATTTT
CDR3aa: CASSYSGPNQPQHF
abundance: NA
v_gene: TRBV6-6
j_gene: TRBJ1-5
d_gene: NA

CDR3nt: TGTGCCAGCACCAAAACAACAGGGGGTGGAAGCAATCAGCCCCAGCATTTT
CDR3aa: CASTKTTGGGSNQPQHF
abundance: NA
v_gene: TRBV28
j_gene: TRBJ1-5
d_gene: TRBD1

CDR3nt: TGTGCCAGCTCACCACCAGTTCGCAGGACTAGCACAGATACGCAGTATTTT
CDR3aa: CASSPPVRRTSTDTQYF
abundance: NA
v_gene: TRBV18
j_gene: TRBJ2-3
d_gene: NA

CDR3nt: TGTGCCAGCAGAACAAGCGGGGGGGTTTACAATGAGCAGTTCTTC
CDR3aa: CASRTSGGVYNEQFF
abundance: NA
v_gene: TRBV6-6
j_gene: TRBJ2-1
d_gene: TRBD2

CDR3nt: TGTGCCAGCAGTTTGAGGCAAGGCACCGGGGAGCTGTTTTTT
CDR3aa: CASSLRQGTGELFF
abundance: NA
v_gene: TRBV27
j_gene: TRBJ2-2
d_gene: NA

CDR3nt: TGTGCCAGCAGCTATTCAACAGATACGCAGTATTTT
CDR3aa: CASSYSTDTQYF
abundance: few
v_gene: TRBV7-2
j_gene: TRBJ2-3
d_gene: NA

CDR3nt: TGTGCCAGCAGCCCCCTGGTAGGCCCCAGCACAGATACGCAGTATTTT
CDR3aa: CASSPLVGPSTDTQYF
abundance: NA
v_gene: TRBV7-3
j_gene: TRBJ2-3
d_gene: NA

CDR3nt: TGTGCCAGCAGGAGGACAGGGATTACCTACAATGAGCAGTTCTTC
CDR3aa: CASRRTGITYNEQFF
abundance: NA
v_gene: TRBV28
j_gene: TRBJ2-1
d_gene: TRBD1

CDR3nt: TGTGCCAGCAGTTACCGGGGAGGGACAGGGTCCTACGAGCAGTACTTC
CDR3aa: CASSYRGGTGSYEQYF
abundance: NA
v_gene: TRBV6-5
j_gene: TRBJ2-7
d_gene: TRBD1